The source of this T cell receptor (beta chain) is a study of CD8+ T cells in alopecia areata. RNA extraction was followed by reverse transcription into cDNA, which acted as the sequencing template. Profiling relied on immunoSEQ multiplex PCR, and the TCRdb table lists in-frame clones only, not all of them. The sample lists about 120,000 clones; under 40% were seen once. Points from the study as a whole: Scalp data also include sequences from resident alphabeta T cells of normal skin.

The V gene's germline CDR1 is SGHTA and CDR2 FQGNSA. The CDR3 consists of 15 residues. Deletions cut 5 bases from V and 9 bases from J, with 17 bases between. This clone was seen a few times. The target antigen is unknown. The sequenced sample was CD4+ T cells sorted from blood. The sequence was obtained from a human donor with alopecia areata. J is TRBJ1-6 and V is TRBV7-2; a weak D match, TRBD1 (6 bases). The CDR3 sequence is CASSPLWQGSSPLHF. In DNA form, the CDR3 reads TGTGCCAGCAGCCCCTTATGGCAGGGGTCTTCACCCCTCCACTTT.